This T cell receptor beta chain came from a study of blood T cell repertoires in COVID-19. Looking at the study overall: T cells, B-cell-depleted T cells, or PBMCs supplied cDNA or gDNA.

CDR1 and CDR2 from the germline V gene are SEHNR and FQNEAQ (reference sequence). This CDR3 contains 15 residues. V gave up 3 bases and J gave up 1 base, with 12 bases separating them. Data came from immunoSEQ multiplex PCR; TCRdb stores just in-frame clones and leaves some out. Of around 250,000 clones in the sample, roughly 88% were seen once. The rearrangement uses TRBV7-9 and TRBJ1-1; D gene uncertain. Sequenced input: peripheral blood. The TCR was taken from a woman between 25 and 40 years old with active or convalescent COVID-19. CDR3 sequence: CASSFTGIGNTEAFF. The CDR3 DNA sequence: TGTGCCAGCAGCTTCACCGGGATTGGGAACACTGAAGCTTTCTTT.